This T cell receptor beta chain was documented in a study of blood T cell repertoires in COVID-19. Overall study context: T cells, B-cell-depleted T cells, or PBMCs provided the cDNA or gDNA that served as material.

Profiling relied on immunoSEQ multiplex PCR, and the TCRdb table lists in-frame clones only, not all of them. In the table there are some 220,000 clones, 84% of which are singletons. The sample taken for sequencing was peripheral blood. The sequence derives from a man between 50 and 59 years old with acute or convalescent COVID-19.

CDR3 amino acids: CASSFGQGMIETQYF. For the CDR3, the DNA is TGTGCCAGCAGCTTCGGACAGGGAATGATAGAGACCCAGTACTTC. This chain connects TRBV14 to TRBJ2-5; 8 bases map to TRBD1. J gave up 4 bases and V 5 bases, and 9 bases lay outside the gene matches. Germline-derived CDR1 and CDR2 are SGHDN and FVKESK. CDR3 size: 15 residues.